This T cell receptor beta chain was documented in a study of blood T cell repertoires in COVID-19. For the study at large: COVID-19 samples from acute and convalescent phases originated in the United States, Italy and Spain. Sample material is recorded as cDNA or gDNA derived from T cells, B-cell-depleted T cells, or PBMCs.

This clone was picked up a small number of times. CDR1 and CDR2 from the germline V gene are LNHDA and SQIVND (reference sequence). V was cut by 7 bases and J by 5 bases, with 8 bases left in between. The length of the CDR3 is 12 residues. Only in-frame clones appear in the TCRdb table, and some are missing; sequencing was by immunoSEQ multiplex PCR. The sample contains around 100,000 clones, 69% of which appear only once. The sample comprised peripheral blood. The clonotype originates from a man older than 75 with acute or convalescent COVID-19. The chain links TRBV19 to TRBJ2-2; D is unresolved. CDR3 coding DNA: TGTGCCAGTAACCCGCGGACCGGGGAGCTGTTTTTT. Encoded protein: CASNPRTGELFF. Filled out from reference TRBV19 and TRBJ2-2, the complete variable domain reads DGGITQSPKYLFRKEGQNVTLSCEQNLNHDAMYWYRQDPGQGLRLIYYSQIVNDFQKGDIAEGYSVSREKKESFPLTVTSAQKNPTAFYLCASNPRTGELFFGEGSRLTVL.